Listed below are T cell receptor beta chains from one sample, sequenced in a study of T cells in Graves' hyperthyroidism and ophthalmopathy. MiXCR was run by TCRdb on the multiplex PCR reads, yielding one entry per CDR3 protein. The sample yields 490,000 or so distinct CDR3 sequences, 16% seen once. Sequencing used blood. These receptor sequences come from a young woman with Graves' ophthalmopathy. Each CDR3 is given with its conserved first and last residue. Each record gives: D gene, CDR3 length, clone size, J gene, V gene, CDR3 protein, CDR3 DNA. D genes are given only for firm matches. Size values are once, few and many counts, or a class for expanded clones, and some rows have none.

-,11,many,TRBJ1-5,TRBV24-1,CATAEGQPQHF,TGTGCCACGGCGGAGGGGCAGCCCCAGCATTTT
-,14,-,TRBJ1-2,TRBV28,CASSSSTHLTGYTF,TGTGCCAGCAGTTCTTCTACCCACCTTACTGGCTACACCTTC
TRBD1,14,-,TRBJ2-1,TRBV30,CAWSVQGTDNEQFF,TGTGCCTGGAGTGTACAGGGGACCGACAATGAGCAGTTCTTC
TRBD2,18,-,TRBJ2-1,TRBV5-6,CASSLASSGRALSNEQFF,TGTGCCAGCAGCTTGGCTTCCAGCGGGAGGGCCTTAAGCAATGAGCAGTTCTTC
-,10,many,TRBJ1-6,TRBV20-1,CSASNSPLHF,TGCAGTGCTTCTAATTCACCCCTCCACTTT
-,14,-,TRBJ1-6,TRBV7-8,CASSLYGYNSPLHF,TGTGCCAGCAGCTTATACGGGTATAATTCACCCCTCCACTTT
-,15,many,TRBJ1-3,TRBV18,CASSPARQSGNTIYF,TGTGCCAGCTCACCAGCCAGACAATCTGGAAACACCATATATTTT
-,16,-,TRBJ1-2,TRBV6-5,CASSYSNLGRPYGYTF,TGTGCCAGCAGTTACTCGAATCTTGGCAGGCCCTATGGCTACACCTTC
-,15,many,TRBJ2-3,TRBV7-9,CASSLGFRDEDTQYF,TGTGCCAGCAGCTTAGGGTTCCGGGATGAAGATACGCAGTATTTT
TRBD1,13,-,TRBJ2-2,TRBV20-1,CSADRGNTGELFF,TGCAGTGCTGACAGGGGAAACACCGGGGAGCTGTTTTTT
-,14,many,TRBJ2-7,TRBV7-2,CASSSSLLTYEQYF,TGTGCCAGCAGCTCCTCACTGCTCACCTACGAGCAGTACTTC
TRBD2,18,-,TRBJ2-3,TRBV4-1,CASSQVALAGVGTDTQYF,TGCGCCAGCAGCCAAGTGGCACTAGCGGGAGTTGGCACAGATACGCAGTATTTT
-,13,-,TRBJ2-3,TRBV7-2,CASGARETDTQYF,TGTGCCAGCGGGGCCAGGGAAACAGATACGCAGTATTTT
TRBD1,17,many,TRBJ2-7,TRBV7-9,CASSLAGQGPSFDEQYF,TGTGCCAGCAGCTTAGCGGGACAGGGACCCTCTTTCGACGAGCAGTACTTC
TRBD1,15,-,TRBJ2-5,TRBV13,CASSLAGQGAMTQYF,TGTGCCAGCAGCTTAGCCGGACAGGGGGCGATGACCCAGTACTTC
TRBD2,16,many,TRBJ2-7,TRBV5-6,CASSLLGGSGRSEQYF,TGTGCCAGCAGCTTATTGGGTGGCAGCGGGAGATCCGAGCAGTACTTC
-,13,-,TRBJ2-7,TRBV7-2,CASSCRVAYEQYF,TGTGCCAGCAGTTGCAGGGTAGCCTACGAGCAGTACTTC
TRBD1,17,few,TRBJ2-1,TRBV5-6,CASSLPIGTGGENEQFF,TGTGCCAGCAGCTTGCCTATCGGGACAGGGGGCGAGAATGAGCAGTTCTTC
TRBD1,13,-,TRBJ1-2,TRBV5-1,CASSFGTENGYTF,TGCGCCAGCAGCTTTGGGACAGAGAATGGCTACACCTTC
-,15,many,TRBJ1-4,TRBV3-1,CASSHGGARNEKLFF,TGTGCCAGCAGCCACGGGGGGGCGCGAAATGAAAAACTGTTTTTT
-,17,-,TRBJ1-4,TRBV15,CATSRGLRALRNEKLFF,TGTGCCACCAGCAGAGGATTGAGGGCGCTTCGCAATGAAAAACTGTTTTTT
TRBD1,16,many,TRBJ1-5,TRBV19,CASSRGGGIGNQPQHF,TGTGCCAGTAGTAGAGGGGGCGGCATAGGCAATCAGCCCCAGCATTTT
-,11,many,TRBJ2-5,TRBV11-2,CASSRGVTQYF,TGTGCCAGCAGCCGAGGGGTGACCCAGTACTTC
-,15,many,TRBJ1-2,TRBV12-3/TRBV12-4,CASSLTGRLNYGYTF,TGTGCCAGCAGTTTGACTGGACGGCTAAACTATGGCTACACCTTC
-,12,few,TRBJ1-3,TRBV28,CASSTNGNTIYF,TGTGCCAGCAGTACTAACGGAAACACCATATATTTT
-,15,-,TRBJ1-1,TRBV5-1,CASSLGVQGGTEAFF,TGCGCCAGCAGCTTGGGGGTGCAGGGAGGCACTGAAGCTTTCTTT
-,13,many,TRBJ1-1,TRBV28,CATSGGDGTEAFF,TGTGCCACTAGCGGGGGAGACGGCACTGAAGCTTTCTTT
-,11,many,TRBJ1-1,TRBV3-1,CASSHGTEAFF,TGTGCCAGCAGCCATGGTACTGAAGCTTTCTTT
-,12,many,TRBJ1-1,TRBV10-3,CAISDRGSEAFF,TGTGCCATCAGTGATAGGGGATCTGAAGCTTTCTTT
TRBD2,15,many,TRBJ2-3,TRBV2,CASSQLAGAADTQYF,TGTGCCAGCAGTCAGCTAGCGGGAGCTGCCGATACGCAGTATTTT
TRBD1,12,-,TRBJ1-2,TRBV30,CAWTQGVYGYTF,TGTGCCTGGACACAGGGGGTATATGGCTACACCTTC
TRBD1,15,many,TRBJ2-1,TRBV7-9,CAREDSGTVDNEQFF,TGTGCCAGAGAAGATAGTGGGACAGTCGACAATGAGCAGTTCTTC
-,14,many,TRBJ2-7,TRBV28,CASSLSPSPREQYF,TGTGCCAGCAGTTTATCTCCGTCGCCTCGGGAGCAGTACTTC
TRBD2,16,few,TRBJ2-3,TRBV5-1,CASSQTSGRGTDTQYF,TGCGCCAGCAGCCAGACTAGCGGGAGAGGCACAGATACGCAGTATTTT
-,16,many,TRBJ2-3,TRBV27,CASSSTREFGTDTQYF,TGTGCCAGCAGCTCTACCCGGGAGTTTGGGACAGATACGCAGTATTTT
TRBD1,16,many,TRBJ1-2,TRBV30,CAWTGGGMPINYGYTF,TGTGCCTGGACAGGGGGCGGAATGCCCATTAACTATGGCTACACCTTC
-,15,few,TRBJ2-2,TRBV6-6,CASSYEDNQTGELFF,TGTGCCAGCAGTTACGAGGACAATCAAACCGGGGAGCTGTTTTTT
-,10,-,TRBJ2-2,TRBV7-7,CASNPGELFF,TGTGCTAGCAATCCCGGGGAGCTGTTTTTT
-,14,many,TRBJ2-3,TRBV28,CASSPRAATDTQYF,TGTGCCAGCAGTCCAAGGGCGGCCACAGATACGCAGTATTTT
-,15,-,TRBJ1-6,TRBV4-2,CASSQSDGQNSPLHF,TGTGCCAGCAGCCAATCGGACGGACAGAATTCACCCCTCCACTTT
TRBD2,15,many,TRBJ2-1,TRBV27,CASSSLAGVTNEQFF,TGTGCCAGCAGTTCCCTAGCGGGAGTGACGAATGAGCAGTTCTTC
-,13,many,TRBJ2-7,TRBV20-1,CSAHRDLAYEQYF,TGCAGTGCCCACCGGGACCTCGCCTACGAGCAGTACTTC
-,20,many,TRBJ2-1,TRBV11-2,CASSLFGGNDGSRGEGEQFF,TGTGCCAGCAGCTTATTTGGTGGGAATGATGGGAGCAGAGGTGAGGGTGAGCAGTTCTTC
TRBD2,24,many,TRBJ2-4,TRBV12-3/TRBV12-4,CASSHSIRSTPGLAGVGAKNIQYF,TGTGCCAGCAGTCATTCGATTCGTTCAACGCCGGGACTAGCGGGAGTGGGGGCCAAAAACATTCAGTACTTC
TRBD1,15,many,TRBJ2-2,TRBV28,CASKYWTGDTGELFF,TGTGCCAGCAAATATTGGACAGGGGACACCGGGGAGCTGTTTTTT
TRBD1,18,-,TRBJ1-3,TRBV7-9,CASSSTVTTGKSGNTIYF,TGTGCCAGCAGCTCTACGGTGACGACAGGGAAATCTGGAAACACCATATATTTT
-,14,few,TRBJ2-3,TRBV6-6,CASSYQRSTDTQYF,TGTGCCAGCAGTTACCAACGGAGCACAGATACGCAGTATTTT